These T cell receptor beta chains were read from a single sample in a study of cytomegalovirus exposure and HLA in healthy donors. The method was immunoSEQ multiplex PCR; TCRdb's version includes in-frame clones alone and lacks a portion of them. The sample carries approximately 41,000 clones, about 85% recorded once. Sequenced material: PBMCs. The receptors stem from a man in his fifties in good health and CMV-seronegative. Each CDR3 is given with its conserved first and last residue.

TRBJ2-1,TRBV4-2,CASSPLGGRAMNEQFF
TRBJ1-2,TRBV5-1,CASSFGTGSNYGYTF
TRBJ1-3,TRBV9,CASSVGGGRDNLSGNTIYF
TRBJ2-1,TRBV11-2,CASSLEGARVEQFF
TRBJ2-7,TRBV10-1,CASRRQGPAVQQYF
TRBJ1-1,TRBV5-6,CASSLQAFLNTEAFF
TRBJ2-3,TRBV7-8,CASSLQHSTDTQYF
TRBJ2-6,TRBV5-8,CASSPRQGFLSGANVLTF
TRBJ2-2,TRBV6-1,CASRTSGNYGELFF
TRBJ2-3,TRBV7-9,CASSLQPAGGTDTQYF
TRBJ2-6,TRBV5-1,CASSPPFGTEVSGANVLTF
TRBJ2-3,TRBV10-3,CASRQGGREADTQYF
TRBJ1-1,TRBV28,CASRIQGEAFF
TRBJ1-2,TRBV5-1,CASSGGTEPFYGYTF
TRBJ2-3,TRBV6-1,CASARLAGSTDTQYF
TRBJ2-1,TRBV19,CASTVNNEQFF
TRBJ2-2,TRBV7-3,CASSSTGFGELFF
TRBJ2-7,TRBV4-2,CASSQDEAGGSYEQYF
TRBJ2-3,TRBV6-1,CASSGGRINTDTQYF
TRBJ2-3,TRBV7-2,CASSQGQGAGDTQYF
TRBJ2-1,TRBV7-9,CASSSRGGDYNEQFF
TRBJ1-5,TRBV4-3,CASSQFGFGGGHQPQHF
TRBJ2-7,TRBV2,CASSDLEEGYEQYF
TRBJ2-2,TRBV14,CASSHTRAYGSGELFF
TRBJ2-5,TRBV11-2,CASSLARTSQETQYF